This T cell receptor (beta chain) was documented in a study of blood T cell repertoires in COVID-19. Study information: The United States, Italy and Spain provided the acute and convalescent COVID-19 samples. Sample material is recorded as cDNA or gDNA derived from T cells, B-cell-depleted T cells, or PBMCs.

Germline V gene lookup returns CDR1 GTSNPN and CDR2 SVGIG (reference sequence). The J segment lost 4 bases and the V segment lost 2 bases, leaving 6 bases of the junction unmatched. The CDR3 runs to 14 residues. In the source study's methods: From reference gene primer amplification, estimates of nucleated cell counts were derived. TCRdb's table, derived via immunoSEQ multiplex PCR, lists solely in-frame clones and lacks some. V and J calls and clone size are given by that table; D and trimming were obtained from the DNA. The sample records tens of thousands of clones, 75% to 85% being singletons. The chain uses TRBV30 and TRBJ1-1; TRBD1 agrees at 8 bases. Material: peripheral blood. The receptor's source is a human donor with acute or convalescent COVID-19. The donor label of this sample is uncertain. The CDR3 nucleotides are TGTGCCTGGAGTCTCCAGGGGGCAGTCACTGAAGCTTTCTTT. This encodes CAWSLQGAVTEAFF.